This T cell receptor beta chain was identified in a study of neurological immune-mediated disorders. Across the study: For the approximately 35 multiple sclerosis patients, the disease was relapsing-remitting in about 31 and secondary progressive in 3.

Findings of the study overall: Private repertoires in all groups were suggested by the absence of shared CDR3 amino acid sequences among expanded clones across subjects.

This clonotype has a count of ten or more. No antigen is known for it. Germline assignment: CDR1 GTSNPN and CDR2 SVGIG (reference sequence). Losses at the gene ends were 5 bases for V and 0 bases for J; bases not matched to a gene: 15. The length of the CDR3 is 18 residues. TCRdb fed the 5' RACE reads into MiXCR, producing one record per CDR3 protein. Here the sample spans about 58,000 distinct CDR3 sequences, around 3.4% being singletons. This TCR derives from a woman in her sixties with multiple sclerosis. The source material was PBMCs. V gene TRBV30 combines with J gene TRBJ1-2; TRBD1 matches 10 bases. The DNA of the CDR3 is TGTGCCTGGTATCAGAAGGGGACAGGGGCCACTCCTAACTATGGCTACACCTTC. It is translated as CAWYQKGTGATPNYGYTF.